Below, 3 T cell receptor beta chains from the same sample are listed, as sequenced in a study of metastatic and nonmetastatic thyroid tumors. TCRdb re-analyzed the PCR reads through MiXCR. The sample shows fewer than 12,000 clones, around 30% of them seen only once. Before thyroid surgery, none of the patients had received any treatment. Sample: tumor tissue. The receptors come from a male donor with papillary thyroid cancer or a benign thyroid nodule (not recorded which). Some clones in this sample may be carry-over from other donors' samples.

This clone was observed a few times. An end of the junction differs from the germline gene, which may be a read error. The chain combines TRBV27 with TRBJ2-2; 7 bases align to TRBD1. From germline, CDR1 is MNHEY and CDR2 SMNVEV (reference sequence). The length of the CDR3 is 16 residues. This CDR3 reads CASSPVPGRITGDLFF. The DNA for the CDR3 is TGTGCCAGCAGCCCCGTCCCGGGACGCATCACAGGGGACCTGTTTTTT.

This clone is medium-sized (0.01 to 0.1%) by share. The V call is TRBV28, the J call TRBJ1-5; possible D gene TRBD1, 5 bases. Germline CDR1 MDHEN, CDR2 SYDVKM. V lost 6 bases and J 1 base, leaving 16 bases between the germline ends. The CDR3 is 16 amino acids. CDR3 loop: CASSPGPSQSNQPQHF. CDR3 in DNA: TGTGCCAGCAGCCCGGGGCCGTCCCAGAGCAATCAGCCCCAGCATTTT.

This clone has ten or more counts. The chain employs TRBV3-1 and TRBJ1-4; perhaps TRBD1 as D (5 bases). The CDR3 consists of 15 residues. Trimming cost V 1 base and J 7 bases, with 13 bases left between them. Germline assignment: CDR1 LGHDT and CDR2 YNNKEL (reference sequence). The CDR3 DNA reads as TGTGCCAGCAGCCAAGTTGAGCAGGGAGGTGAAAAACTGTTTTTT. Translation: CASSQVEQGGEKLFF.